This TCR beta chain appears in the sequencing data of a study of shared clonotypes between healthy human individuals. The overall study: Sampling drew on donors who were two women and a few men aged 18 to 49. Whole-study results and caveats: Among the subsets, naive ones generally showed larger estimated richness than memory ones.

Worth noting for this clone: What it binds is not known.

The repertoire was sequenced with immunoSEQ multiplex PCR; TCRdb's copy has only in-frame clones and lacks some. The table records about 2.4 million clones, roughly nine tenths of them present only once. V shed 7 bases and J shed 6 bases, with 9 bases lying between them. CDR3 length: 12 residues. CDR1 and CDR2 from the germline V gene are MNHNS and SASEGT. Sequencing input: naive CD4+ T cells sorted from blood. Regarding subset: CD45RA+ positively selected. The TCR sequence derives from a man younger than 35 in good health. The V and J genes are TRBV6-1 and TRBJ2-2; no clear D gene. Here the CDR3 DNA reads TGTGCCAGCATTCCGAGACCCGGGGAGCTGTTTTTT. The encoded protein is CASIPRPGELFF.